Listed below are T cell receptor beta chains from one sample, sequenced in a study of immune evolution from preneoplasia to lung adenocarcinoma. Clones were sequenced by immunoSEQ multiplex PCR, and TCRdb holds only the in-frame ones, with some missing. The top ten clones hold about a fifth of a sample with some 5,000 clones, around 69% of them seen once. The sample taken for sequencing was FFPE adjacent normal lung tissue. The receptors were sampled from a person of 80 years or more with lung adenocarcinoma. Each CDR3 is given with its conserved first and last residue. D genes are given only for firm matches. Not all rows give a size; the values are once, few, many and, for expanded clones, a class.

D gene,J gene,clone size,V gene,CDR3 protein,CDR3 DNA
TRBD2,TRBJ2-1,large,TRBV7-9,CASSLGAGVREQFF,TGTGCCAGCAGCTTAGGGGCGGGGGTCCGGGAGCAGTTCTTC
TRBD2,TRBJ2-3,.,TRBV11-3,CASSSQRGDTQYF,TGTGCCAGCAGCTCACAGCGGGGTGATACGCAGTATTTT
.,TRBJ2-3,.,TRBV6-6,CASSYGRRAGTDTQYF,TGTGCCAGCAGTTACGGCCGCAGGGCCGGCACAGATACGCAGTATTTT
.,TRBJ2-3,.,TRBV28,CASSFYTDTQYF,TGTGCCAGCAGTTTTTACACAGATACGCAGTATTTT
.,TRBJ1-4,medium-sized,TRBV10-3,CAIRQGWNEKLFF,TGTGCCATCAGGCAGGGATGGAATGAAAAACTGTTTTTT
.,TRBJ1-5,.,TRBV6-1,CASFAGQTNQPQHF,TGTGCCAGCTTCGCTGGGCAGACCAATCAGCCCCAGCATTTT
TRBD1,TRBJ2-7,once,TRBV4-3,CASSQDGTGGYEQYF,TGCGCCAGCAGCCAAGATGGAACAGGGGGGTACGAGCAGTACTTC
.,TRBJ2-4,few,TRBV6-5,CASSYTREDIQYF,TGTGCCAGCAGTTACACTAGAGAAGACATTCAGTACTTC
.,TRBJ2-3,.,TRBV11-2,CASSFGGGTDTQYF,TGTGCCAGCAGCTTCGGGGGCGGCACAGATACGCAGTATTTT
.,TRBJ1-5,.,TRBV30,CAWSADPWQPQHF,TGTGCCTGGAGCGCAGACCCCTGGCAGCCCCAGCATTTT
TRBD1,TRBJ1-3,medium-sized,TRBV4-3,CASSQERTGSGNTIYF,TGCGCCAGCAGCCAAGAGCGGACAGGCTCTGGAAACACCATATATTTT
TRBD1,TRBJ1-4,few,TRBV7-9,CASSSETGANEKLFF,TGTGCCAGCAGCTCCGAGACAGGGGCTAATGAAAAACTGTTTTTT
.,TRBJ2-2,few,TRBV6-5,CASSFHTGELFF,TGTGCCAGCAGTTTCCACACCGGGGAGCTGTTTTTT
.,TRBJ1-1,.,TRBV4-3,CASSQVQGLGTEAFF,TGCGCCAGCAGCCAAGTCCAGGGGTTGGGCACTGAAGCTTTCTTT
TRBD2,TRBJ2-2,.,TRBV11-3,CASSPRSGEVGTGELFF,TGTGCCAGCAGCCCACGTAGCGGGGAAGTTGGCACCGGGGAGCTGTTTTTT
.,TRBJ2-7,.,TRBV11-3,CASSSGGLGFDEQYF,TGTGCCAGCAGCTCCGGGGGTCTGGGTTTCGACGAGCAGTACTTC
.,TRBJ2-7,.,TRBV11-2,CASSLTGDSYYEQYF,TGTGCCAGCAGCTTGACAGGAGACTCCTACTACGAGCAGTACTTC
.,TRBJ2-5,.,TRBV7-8,CASSLLGETQYF,TGTGCCAGCAGCCTACTCGGTGAGACCCAGTACTTC
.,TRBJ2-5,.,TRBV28,CASSPESGLPHVKETQYF,TGTGCCAGCAGTCCAGAATCAGGGCTACCTCACGTCAAAGAGACCCAGTACTTC
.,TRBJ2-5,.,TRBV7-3,CASSLLGTQYF,TGTGCCAGCAGCTTACTAGGGACCCAGTACTTC
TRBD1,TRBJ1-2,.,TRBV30,CAWYRGRGPVYGYTF,TGTGCCTGGTATCGGGGCAGGGGGCCCGTCTATGGCTACACCTTC
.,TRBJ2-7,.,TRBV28,CASTLGGGNTYEQYF,TGTGCCAGCACCCTCGGAGGGGGGAATACCTACGAGCAGTACTTC
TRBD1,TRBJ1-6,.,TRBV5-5,CASSSGTAFSPLHF,TGTGCCAGCAGCTCCGGGACAGCCTTTTCACCCCTCCACTTT
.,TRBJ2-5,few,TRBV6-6,CASRRTMGPQETQYF,TGTGCCAGCAGACGAACGATGGGCCCACAAGAGACCCAGTACTTC
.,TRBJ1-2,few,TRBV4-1,CASSHEGKTYGYTF,TGCGCCAGCAGCCATGAAGGGAAAACCTATGGCTACACCTTC
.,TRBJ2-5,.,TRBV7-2,CASSRPQFETQYF,TGTGCCAGCAGCCGACCACAGTTTGAGACCCAGTACTTC
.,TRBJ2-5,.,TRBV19,CASREGQTQYF,TGTGCCAGTAGGGAGGGTCAGACCCAGTACTTC
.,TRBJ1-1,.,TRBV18,CASRGDRNTEAFF,TGTGCCAGCCGGGGCGACAGGAACACTGAAGCTTTCTTT
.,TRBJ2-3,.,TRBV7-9,CASSLTDTQYF,TGTGCCAGCAGCTTGACAGATACGCAGTATTTT
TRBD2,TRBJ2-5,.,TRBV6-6,CASSYSGLAGRETQYF,TGTGCCAGCAGTTACTCGGGACTAGCGGGGCGAGAGACCCAGTACTTC
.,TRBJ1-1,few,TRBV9,CASSVTGNTEAFF,TGTGCCAGCAGCGTAACAGGGAACACTGAAGCTTTCTTT
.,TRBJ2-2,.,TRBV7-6,CASSLTNTGRIGELFF,TGTGCCAGCAGCTTAACGAACACAGGGCGGATCGGGGAGCTGTTTTTT
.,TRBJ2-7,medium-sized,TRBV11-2,CASSLQGNYEQYF,TGTGCCAGCAGCTTACAGGGAAACTACGAGCAGTACTTC
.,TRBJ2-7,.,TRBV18,CASSPTFQGTSYEQYF,TGTGCCAGCTCACCAACTTTCCAGGGAACCTCCTACGAGCAGTACTTC
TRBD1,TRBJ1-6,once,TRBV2,CASSEVSGTGGSPLHF,TGTGCCAGCAGTGAAGTGTCAGGGACAGGCGGTTCACCCCTCCACTTT
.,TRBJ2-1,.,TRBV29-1,CSVEENRSRFF,TGCAGCGTCGAAGAGAACCGGAGTAGATTCTTC
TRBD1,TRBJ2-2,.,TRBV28,CASSEMTGYTGELFF,TGTGCCAGCAGTGAGATGACAGGGTACACCGGGGAGCTGTTTTTT
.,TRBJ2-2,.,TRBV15,CATSRIQHSNTGELFF,TGTGCCACCAGCAGAATACAGCATTCGAACACCGGGGAGCTGTTTTTT
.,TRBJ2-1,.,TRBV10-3,CAISEVRGAAGEQFF,TGTGCCATCAGTGAGGTGAGGGGGGCTGCTGGTGAGCAGTTCTTC
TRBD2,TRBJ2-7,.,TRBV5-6,CASSSMRGRSEEQYF,TGTGCCAGCAGCTCCATGCGGGGGAGGTCGGAGGAGCAGTACTTC
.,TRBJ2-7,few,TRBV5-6,CASSTQDSQGGEQYF,TGTGCCAGCAGCACCCAGGACTCCCAAGGAGGGGAGCAGTACTTC
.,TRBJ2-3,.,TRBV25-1,CASSDSSLGDTQYF,TGTGCCAGCAGTGATTCGAGCTTAGGGGATACGCAGTATTTT
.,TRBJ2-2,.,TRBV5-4,CASSPQGTGELFF,TGTGCCAGCAGCCCTCAGGGCACCGGGGAGCTGTTTTTT
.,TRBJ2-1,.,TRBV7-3,CASSPGGVSYNEQFF,TGTGCCAGCAGCCCCGGGGGCGTATCCTACAATGAGCAGTTCTTC
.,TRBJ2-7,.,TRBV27,CASKDSYEQYF,TGTGCCAGCAAGGACAGCTACGAGCAGTACTTC
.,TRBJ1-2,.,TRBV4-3,CASSQGLQGDYGYTF,TGCGCCAGCAGCCAAGGTCTCCAAGGAGACTATGGCTACACCTTC
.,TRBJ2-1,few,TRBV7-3,CASSFKVYGEQFF,TGTGCCAGCAGCTTCAAGGTCTATGGTGAGCAGTTCTTC
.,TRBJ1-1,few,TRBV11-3,CASSLGYQGDTEAFF,TGTGCCAGCAGCTTAGGGTATCAGGGAGACACTGAAGCTTTCTTT
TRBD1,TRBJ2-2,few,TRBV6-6,CASNPGTENGELFF,TGTGCCAGCAACCCGGGGACAGAGAACGGGGAGCTGTTTTTT
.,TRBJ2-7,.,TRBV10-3,CAIGRGVEAGEQYF,TGTGCCATCGGCAGGGGGGTGGAAGCGGGAGAGCAGTACTTC
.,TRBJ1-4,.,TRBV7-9,CASSRSSVSNEKLFF,TGTGCCAGCAGCCGTAGCTCGGTATCTAATGAAAAACTGTTTTTT
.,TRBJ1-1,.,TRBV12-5,CASGLLDSPSNTEAFF,TGTGCTAGTGGTTTGTTGGATAGTCCCTCGAACACTGAAGCTTTCTTT
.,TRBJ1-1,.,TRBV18,CASSLPGQRAEAFF,TGTGCCAGCTCACTACCGGGCCAGAGGGCAGAAGCTTTCTTT
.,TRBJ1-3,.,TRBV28,CASSFPPRDISGNTIYF,TGTGCCAGCAGTTTCCCCCCCCGGGACATCTCTGGAAACACCATATATTTT